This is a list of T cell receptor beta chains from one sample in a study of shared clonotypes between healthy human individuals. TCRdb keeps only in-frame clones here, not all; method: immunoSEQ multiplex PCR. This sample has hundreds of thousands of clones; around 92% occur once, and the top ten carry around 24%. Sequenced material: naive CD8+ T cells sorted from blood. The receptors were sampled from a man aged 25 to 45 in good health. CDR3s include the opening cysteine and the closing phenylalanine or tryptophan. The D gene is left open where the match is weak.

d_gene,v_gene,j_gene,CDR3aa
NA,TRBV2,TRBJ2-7,CASSEGGLSYEQYF
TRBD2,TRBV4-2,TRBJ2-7,CASSQEGLDEQYF
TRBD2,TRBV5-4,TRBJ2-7,CASSYGLAGALYEQYF
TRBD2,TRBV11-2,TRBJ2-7,CASSSGTSATYEQYF
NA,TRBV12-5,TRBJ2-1,CASGKLNEQFF
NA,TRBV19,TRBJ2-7,CASSYGSSGEQYF
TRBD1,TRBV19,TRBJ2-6,CASSMTGGNSGANVLTF
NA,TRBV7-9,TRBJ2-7,CASSSRVSEQYF
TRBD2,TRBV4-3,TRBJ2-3,CASSQDAGAFTDTQYF
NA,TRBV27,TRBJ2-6,CASSLSLGANVLTF
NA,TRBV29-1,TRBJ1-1,CSVADGNTEAFF
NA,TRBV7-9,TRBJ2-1,CASSADGTLYNEQFF
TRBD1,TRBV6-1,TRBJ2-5,CASSEVPRGRETQYF
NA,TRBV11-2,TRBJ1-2,CASSGEGGVGYTF
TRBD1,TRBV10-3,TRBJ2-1,CAIKPGQGWDEQFF
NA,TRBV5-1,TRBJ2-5,CASSLAAGRETQYF
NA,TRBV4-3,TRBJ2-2,CASSLGSAGELFF
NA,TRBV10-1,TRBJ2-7,CASSEATGGSYEQYF
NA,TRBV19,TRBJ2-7,CASSIPGDEQYF
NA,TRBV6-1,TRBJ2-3,CASGRGGTDTQYF
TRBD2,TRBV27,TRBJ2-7,CASKLAGAGVYEQYF
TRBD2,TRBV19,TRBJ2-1,CASAWVKRDLNEQFF
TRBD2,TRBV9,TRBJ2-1,CASSPGGSGRGNEQFF
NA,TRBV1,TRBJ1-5,CTSSSGTGSNQPQHF
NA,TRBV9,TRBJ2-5,CASSVAPSDQETQYF
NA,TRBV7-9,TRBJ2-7,CASSLARNEQYF
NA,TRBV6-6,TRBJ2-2,CASSYSLRANTGELFF
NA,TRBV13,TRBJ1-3,CASSLGSFRNTIYF
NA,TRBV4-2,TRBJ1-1,CASSQGPGGGTEAFF
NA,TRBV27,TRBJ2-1,CASSPGTNSYNEQFF
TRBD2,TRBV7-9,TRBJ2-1,CASSSSKERGRANEQFF
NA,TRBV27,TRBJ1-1,CASSLNARMNTEAFF
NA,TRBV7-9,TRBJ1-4,CASSRTGGSYEKLFF
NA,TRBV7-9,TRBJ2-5,CASSSTLGVSRKTQYF
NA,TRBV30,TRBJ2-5,CAWSIGSQETQYF
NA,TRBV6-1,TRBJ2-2,CASREGVPGELFF
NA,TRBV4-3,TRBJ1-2,CASSKGRHYGYTF
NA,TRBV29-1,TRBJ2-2,CSVETASPGELFF
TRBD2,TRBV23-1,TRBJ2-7,CASSQFSPIGAGGGLEQYF
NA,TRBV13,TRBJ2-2,CASSLWDGKEELFF
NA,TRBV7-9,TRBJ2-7,CASSLVAASYEQYF
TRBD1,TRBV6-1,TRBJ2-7,CASSEWGQGVNEQYF